This TCR beta chain was identified during a study of cytomegalovirus exposure and HLA in healthy donors. PCR involved 60 Vbeta and 13 Jbeta primers. Here immunoSEQ multiplex PCR was the method, and the copy in TCRdb shows in-frame clones only, minus some. Of roughly 100,000 clones in the sample, about 80% were seen once. Trimming removed 3 bases at V and 0 bases at J, with 22 bases between. The germline gives CDR1 SEHNR, CDR2 FQNEAQ (reference sequence). This CDR3 contains 19 residues. The chain recombines TRBV7-9 with TRBJ2-3; D is unresolved. The TCR sequence derives from a man aged 40-50 years in good health and CMV-seronegative. Sequences were obtained from PBMCs. CDR3 protein: CASSFVRTVNYLSTDTQYF. DNA of the CDR3: TGTGCCAGCAGCTTCGTAAGAACGGTCAACTACCTTAGCACAGATACGCAGTATTTT.